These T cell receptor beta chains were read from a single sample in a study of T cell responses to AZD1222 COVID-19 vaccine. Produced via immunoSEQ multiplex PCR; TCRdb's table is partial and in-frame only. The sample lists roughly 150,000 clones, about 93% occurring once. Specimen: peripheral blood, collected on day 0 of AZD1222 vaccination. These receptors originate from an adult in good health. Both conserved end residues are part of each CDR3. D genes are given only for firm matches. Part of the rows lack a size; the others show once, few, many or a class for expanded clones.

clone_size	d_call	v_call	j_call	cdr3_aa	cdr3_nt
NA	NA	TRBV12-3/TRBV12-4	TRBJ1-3	CASSWAEGNTIYF	TGTGCCAGCAGTTGGGCAGAAGGAAACACCATATATTTT
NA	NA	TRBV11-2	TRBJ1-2	CASASPGGYTF	TGTGCCAGCGCCTCCCCAGGAGGCTACACCTTC
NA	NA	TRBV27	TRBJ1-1	CASSLYWGGTEAFF	TGTGCCAGCAGTTTATATTGGGGGGGCACTGAAGCTTTCTTT
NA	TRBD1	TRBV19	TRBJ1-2	CASSTTGGPGYTF	TGTGCCAGTAGTACCACAGGGGGCCCTGGCTACACCTTC
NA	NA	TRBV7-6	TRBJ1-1	CASSSNSGDRTEAFF	TGTGCCAGCAGCTCAAATTCAGGGGATAGGACTGAAGCTTTCTTT
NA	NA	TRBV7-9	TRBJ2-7	CASSLAGSTYEQYF	TGTGCCAGCAGCTTAGCGGGAAGTACCTACGAGCAGTACTTC
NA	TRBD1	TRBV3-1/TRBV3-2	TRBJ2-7	CASSLSRDRGSYEQYF	TGTGCCAGCAGCCTGTCCAGGGACAGGGGTTCCTACGAGCAGTACTTC
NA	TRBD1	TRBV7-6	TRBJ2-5	CASSSRDRGLGGQETQYF	TGTGCCAGCAGCTCCCGGGACAGGGGGCTTGGAGGTCAAGAGACCCAGTACTTC
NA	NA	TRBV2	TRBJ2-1	CASSEARSGSEQFF	TGTGCCAGCAGTGAAGCGCGGTCGGGCAGTGAGCAGTTCTTC
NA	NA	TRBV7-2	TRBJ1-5	CASRQQAGYEPQHF	TGTGCCAGCAGGCAACAAGCGGGATATGAGCCCCAGCATTTT
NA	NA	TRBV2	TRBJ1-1	CASSDNVGVTEAFF	TGTGCCAGCAGTGATAATGTGGGGGTTACTGAAGCTTTCTTT
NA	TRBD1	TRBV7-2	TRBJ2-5	CASSPTRFQGARRETQYF	TGTGCCAGCAGCCCAACGAGGTTTCAGGGGGCGCGAAGGGAGACCCAGTACTTC
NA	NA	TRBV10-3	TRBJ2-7	CAISQDVSYEQYF	TGTGCCATCTCGCAGGACGTATCCTACGAGCAGTACTTC
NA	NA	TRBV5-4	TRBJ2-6	CASSVLGGQSFSGANVLTF	TGTGCCAGCAGCGTCTTAGGGGGACAAAGTTTCTCTGGGGCCAACGTCCTGACTTTC
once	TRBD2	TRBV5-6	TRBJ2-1	CASSLAGTTKYNEQFF	TGTGCCAGCAGCTTGGCCGGGACTACAAAATACAATGAGCAGTTCTTC
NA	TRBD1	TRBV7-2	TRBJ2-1	CASSWTGDAEQFF	TGTGCCAGCAGCTGGACAGGGGACGCTGAGCAGTTCTTC
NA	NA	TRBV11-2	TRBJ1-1	CASSLIPGNTEAFF	TGTGCCAGCAGCTTAATACCCGGGAACACTGAAGCTTTCTTT
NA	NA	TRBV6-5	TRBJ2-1	CASISPRANEQFF	TGTGCCAGCATCTCTCCGCGTGCGAATGAGCAGTTCTTC
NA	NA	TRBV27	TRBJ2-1	CASRGAASSYNEQFF	TGTGCCAGCAGGGGGGCTGCGAGCTCCTACAATGAGCAGTTCTTC
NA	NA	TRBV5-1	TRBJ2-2	CASSATTGGTGELFF	TGCGCCAGCAGCGCCACGACAGGAGGGACCGGGGAGCTGTTTTTT
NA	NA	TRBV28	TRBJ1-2	CASSLGLRYGYTF	TGTGCCAGCAGTTTAGGACTCAGATATGGCTACACCTTC
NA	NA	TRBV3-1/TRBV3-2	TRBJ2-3	CASSQGRTATDTQYF	TGTGCCAGCAGCCAAGGTAGGACAGCCACAGATACGCAGTATTTT
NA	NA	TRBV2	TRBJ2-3	CASNAPNTLGSTDTQYF	TGTGCCAGCAATGCCCCAAACACCCTTGGGAGCACAGATACGCAGTATTTT
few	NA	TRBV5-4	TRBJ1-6	CASSPGPRVDNSPLHF	TGTGCCAGCAGCCCAGGGCCCAGGGTCGATAATTCACCCCTCCACTTT
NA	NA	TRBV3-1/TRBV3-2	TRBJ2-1	CASSQAIGSWFF	TGTGCCAGCAGCCAAGCTATCGGGTCATGGTTCTTC
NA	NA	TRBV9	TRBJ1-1	CASSGPGRVNTEAFF	TGTGCCAGCAGCGGCCCAGGGCGGGTGAACACTGAAGCTTTCTTT
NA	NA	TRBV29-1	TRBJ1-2	CSVERGAYGYTF	TGCAGCGTTGAGCGGGGAGCCTATGGCTACACCTTC